This record looks at one T cell receptor beta chain sequence and its context. This specimen belongs to a study of blood T cell repertoires in COVID-19. Study in general: The analysed material was cDNA or gDNA that came from T cells, B-cell-depleted T cells, or PBMCs.

Assay used: immunoSEQ multiplex PCR; TCRdb lists only in-frame clones, some missing. The sample yields fewer than 350,000 clones, around 89% seen once. Germline lookup yields CDR1 LGHDT and CDR2 YNNKEL (reference sequence). CDR3 length: 13 amino acids. After removal of 5 bases from V and 4 bases from J, the junction contained 0 bases not matched to a gene. This sequence was found in a middle-aged man with acute or convalescent COVID-19. The V call is TRBV3-1 (or the pseudogene TRBV3-2), the J call TRBJ2-5; 11 bases are a match to TRBD1. The specimen was peripheral blood. This chain's CDR3 is CASSGTGGETQYF. DNA for the CDR3: TGTGCCAGCAGCGGGACAGGGGGAGAGACCCAGTACTTC.